This T cell receptor (beta chain) was documented in a study of T cell responses to AZD1222 COVID-19 vaccine. Sequencing used immunoSEQ multiplex PCR; TCRdb keeps in-frame clones, though not all of them. Of roughly 79,000 clones listed, about 72% are singletons. The germline V gene encodes CDR1 SGHTA and CDR2 FQGNSA. The CDR3 is 12 amino acids. Trimming shortened V by 4 bases and J by 7 bases, and 8 bases separated the two germline ends. The sequenced sample was peripheral blood, obtained on day 0 of AZD1222 vaccination. This clonotype was sampled from an adult in good health. The chain is built from TRBV7-2 and TRBJ1-5, with unresolved D. CDR3 DNA: TGTGCCAGCAGCTCGCCCCCCCAGCCCCAGCATTTT. Encoded protein: CASSSPPQPQHF.